This T cell receptor (beta chain) was found in a study of cytomegalovirus exposure and HLA in healthy donors. PCR used 60 Vbeta primers and 13 Jbeta primers. Assay used: immunoSEQ multiplex PCR; TCRdb lists only in-frame clones, some missing. The sample yields 130,000 to 150,000 clones, approximately 80% seen once. Trimming removed 6 bases from V and 9 bases from J, with 12 bases in between. The CDR3 totals 12 residues. Germline loops: CDR1 MNHNY, CDR2 SVGAGI (reference sequence). Source material: PBMCs. The receptor was isolated from a woman aged 50 to 60 in good health and CMV-seropositive. The chain links TRBV6-6 to TRBJ2-1, with D possibly matching TRBD2 (6 bases). The CDR3 region is CASRGGEVEQFF. The CDR3 DNA reads as TGTGCCAGCAGGGGGGGAGAAGTTGAGCAGTTCTTC.